This passage covers 4 T cell receptor beta chains from one sample sequenced in a study of untreated major depressive disorder (dated by TCRdb to 2016 to 2018). Overall results and qualifications from the work: In CD4+ T cells, sequencing confirmed that depressed patients used TRBV05-01 (Vbeta 5.1) more than controls did, with a one-tailed test giving p = 0.040.

The library was generated by the immunoSEQ multiplex PCR assay. Not all clones reach the TCRdb copy of this immuneACCESS table, which keeps in-frame sequences only. Checked studies attribute under half of the gap to unresolved V genes and leave the rest unexplained. This sample has about 13,000 clones in its table, and around 90% of those were observed once. The top ten hold approximately 0.8% of the sample. Which antigens these TCRs recognize remains unknown. Sequenced material: CD4+ T cells from PBMCs. The receptors were sampled from a young man with major depressive disorder.

V gene TRBV5-4 combines with J gene TRBJ2-5; TRBD1 matches at 9 bases. J was trimmed by 4 bases and V by 3 bases; bases with no gene match: 7. The CDR3 is 15 amino acids. Per the germline V gene, CDR1 is SGHNT and CDR2 is YYREEE (reference sequence). The DNA of the CDR3 is TGTGCCAGCAGCTACCGGACAGGGGAAAGAGAGACCCAGTACTTC. Protein sequence: CASSYRTGERETQYF.

V gene TRBV6-6 combines with J gene TRBJ1-6; D possibly corresponds to TRBD1 (6 bases). Per germline, CDR1 MNHNY and CDR2 SVGAGI (reference sequence). The CDR3 length is 14 residues. V was trimmed by 6 bases and J by 9 bases, leaving 15 bases between them. The CDR3 protein is CASSFGSRGSPLHF. As DNA, the CDR3 is TGTGCCAGCAGCTTTGGGAGCAGGGGTTCACCCCTCCACTTT.

The chain has TRBV5-1 and TRBJ1-3; D gene uncertain. V was cut by 2 bases and J by 0 bases, with 6 bases left in between. Looked up from germline, CDR1 is SGHRS and CDR2 is YFSETQ. This CDR3 contains 14 residues. CDR3 sequence reads: CASSFANSGNTIYF. The CDR3 DNA is TGCGCCAGCAGCTTCGCAAACTCTGGAAACACCATATATTTT.

The V call is TRBV5-5, the J call TRBJ2-7, with TRBD1 as a possible D gene (5 bases). CDR3 length: 16 residues. In germline, CDR1 is SGHKS, CDR2 YYEKEE (reference sequence). The V gene lost 7 bases and the J gene lost 4 bases, with 24 bases spanning the gap. CDR3 sequence reads: CASLRTKGQGDYEQYF. CDR3 nucleotides: TGTGCCAGCTTGCGCACAAAGGGGCAGGGCGATTACGAGCAGTACTTC. Full variable domain (outside the CDR3, taken from reference TRBV5-5 and TRBJ2-7): DAGVTQSPTHLIKTRGQQVTLRCSPISGHKSVSWYQQVLGQGPQFIFQYYEKEERGRGNFPDRFSARQFPNYSSELNVNALLLGDSALYLCASLRTKGQGDYEQYFGPGTRLTVT.